This note documents a single T cell receptor beta chain sequence. CDR3 length: 13 residues. V was trimmed by 1 base and J by 2 bases, leaving 6 bases between them. CDR1 and CDR2 from the germline V gene are SGDLS and YYNGEE. The sample originates from a study of blood T cell repertoires in COVID-19. About the research overall: Whether acute or convalescent, the COVID-19 samples came from the United States, Italy and Spain. T cells, B-cell-depleted T cells, or PBMCs provided the cDNA or gDNA that served as material.

Authors' analysis steps: From reference gene primer amplification, estimates of nucleated cell counts were derived. The data were produced by immunoSEQ multiplex PCR, yet TCRdb's version contains in-frame clones alone and is incomplete. V and J calls and clone size come straight from that table; D and trimming were deduced from the DNA. Of some 400,000 clones listed, about 89% are singletons. Patients from Seattle were sampled longitudinally, starting during active infection. The receptor comes from a woman in her sixties or seventies with COVID-19, enrolled during active disease. The genes are TRBV9 and TRBJ2-5; D is unresolved. The sequenced sample was peripheral blood. CDR3 sequence (DNA): TGTGCCAGCAGCGTACTAGAACAAGAGACCCAGTACTTC. Translating gives CASSVLEQETQYF. The full variable domain, in which reference TRBV9 and TRBJ2-5 provide the parts outside the CDR3, is DSGVTQTPKHLITATGQRVTLRCSPRSGDLSVYWYQQSLDQGLQFLIQYYNGEERAKGNILERFSAQQFPDLHSELNLSSLELGDSALYFCASSVLEQETQYFGPGTRLLVL.